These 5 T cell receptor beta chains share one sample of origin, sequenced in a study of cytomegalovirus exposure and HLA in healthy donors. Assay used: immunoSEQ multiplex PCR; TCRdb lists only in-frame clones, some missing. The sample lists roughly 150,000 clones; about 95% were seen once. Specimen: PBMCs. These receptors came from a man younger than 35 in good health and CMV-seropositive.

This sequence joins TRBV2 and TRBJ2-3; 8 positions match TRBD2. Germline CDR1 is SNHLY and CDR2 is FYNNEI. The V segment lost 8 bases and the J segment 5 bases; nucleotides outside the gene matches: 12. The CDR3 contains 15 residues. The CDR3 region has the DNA TGTGCCAGCCGATTCGGGGGGGCAGTCCGAGATACGCAGTATTTT. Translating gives CASRFGGAVRDTQYF.

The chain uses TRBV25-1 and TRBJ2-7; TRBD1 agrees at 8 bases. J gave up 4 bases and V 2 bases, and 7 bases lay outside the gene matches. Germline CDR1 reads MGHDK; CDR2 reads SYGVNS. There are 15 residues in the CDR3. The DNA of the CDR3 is TGTGCCAGCAGTGAAAGCGAGGACAGGGCTTACGAGCAGTACTTC. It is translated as CASSESEDRAYEQYF.

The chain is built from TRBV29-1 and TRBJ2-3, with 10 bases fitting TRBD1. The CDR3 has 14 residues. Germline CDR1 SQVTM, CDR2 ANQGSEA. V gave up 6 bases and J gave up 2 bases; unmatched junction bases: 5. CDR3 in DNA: TGCAGCGTATCGACAGGGGGCCCCACAGATACGCAGTATTTT. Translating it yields CSVSTGGPTDTQYF.

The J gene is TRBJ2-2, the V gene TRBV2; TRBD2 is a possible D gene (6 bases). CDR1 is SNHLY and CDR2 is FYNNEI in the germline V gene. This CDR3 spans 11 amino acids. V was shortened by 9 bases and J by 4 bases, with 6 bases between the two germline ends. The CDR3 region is CARRGTGELFF. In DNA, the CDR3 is TGTGCCAGGCGGGGCACCGGGGAGCTGTTTTTT.

CDR3 sequence reads: CASSSPDSGYEQYF. The CDR3 DNA sequence: TGTGCCAGCAGTTCCCCGGATAGCGGCTACGAGCAGTACTTC. The gene calls are TRBV28 and TRBJ2-7, with D tentatively TRBD2 (6 bases). The germline V gene has CDR1 MDHEN and CDR2 SYDVKM. The CDR3 length is 14 residues. Trimming removed 4 bases from V and 3 bases from J, with 13 bases in between.